This T cell receptor (beta chain) is from a study of technical replicates of blood from four donors (dated by TCRdb to between 2016 and 2019). Library prep was done by the immunoSEQ multiplex PCR assay. TCRdb provides this immuneACCESS table in a form limited to in-frame rearrangements. Some clones are lacking; in checked studies, under half of them reflect an unresolved V gene, and why the rest are absent is not known. The sample records fewer than 80,000 clones, 80% to 90% of which are singletons. Of the sample, approximately 5% falls within the top ten clones. This clone has only a few counts. Its antigen is unknown. No base quality information exists; no much larger clone differs at one position. The sequence derives from a human donor in good health. Some clones in this sample may be carry-over from other donors' samples. Sequenced input: PBMCs.

Here is the DNA: TGTGCCAGCAGCTTAGAACTACTGGAGACCCAGTACTTC. This yields the protein CASSLELLETQYF. This chain joins TRBV7-7 to TRBJ2-5; the D gene cannot be resolved reliably. The CDR3 measures 13 amino acids from cysteine to phenylalanine. Only CDR3 DNA remains: 39 bases, in frame from the first base. The V and J ends are trimmed by 1 base and 5 bases, leaving 8 bases between them. The germline V gene (reference sequence) yields SSHAT for CDR1 and FNYEAQ for CDR2.